The present TCR beta chain was sequenced within a study of T cell responses to AZD1222 COVID-19 vaccine. CDR3 length equals 14 residues. V shed 4 bases and J shed 4 bases, with 13 bases lying between them. Germline V CDR1 and CDR2: KGHSH, LQKENI. Here immunoSEQ multiplex PCR was the method, and the copy in TCRdb shows in-frame clones only, minus some. Of roughly 190,000 clones detected, approximately 89% appear once; the ten largest clones hold roughly 3.5%. The TCR comes from an adult who received the AZD1222 COVID-19 vaccine. The chain joins TRBV18 to TRBJ1-2; unclear D gene. The sequencing used peripheral blood, collected 28 days after the second AZD1222 dose. CDR3: CASSQGPILYGYTF. Here the CDR3 DNA reads TGTGCCAGCTCACAAGGGCCAATCCTCTATGGCTACACCTTC.